This TCR beta chain was retrieved from a study of cytomegalovirus exposure and HLA in healthy donors. The primer mix had 60 Vbeta and 13 Jbeta primers. The table came from immunoSEQ multiplex PCR; TCRdb's copy has only in-frame clones and leaves some out. The profile covers around 160,000 clones, with approximately 78% appearing a single time and 1.4% taken by the ten largest. The CDR3 totals 14 residues. Germline lookup yields CDR1 SEHNR and CDR2 FQNEAQ (reference sequence). Trimming stripped 4 bases from V and 3 bases from J, with 13 bases between. This rearrangement joins TRBV7-9 to TRBJ2-7; D possibly corresponds to TRBD2 (6 bases). The sequence was collected from a male donor in good health and CMV-seronegative. Sequencing was carried out using PBMCs. The CDR3 region has the DNA TGTGCCAGCAGCTCCCCGGGACTGAGCTACGAGCAGTACTTC. This gives the protein CASSSPGLSYEQYF.